This T cell receptor beta chain was captured by sequencing in a study of T cell responses to AZD1222 COVID-19 vaccine. The length of the CDR3 is 17 residues. The germline CDR1 and CDR2 sequences are MNHEY and SMNVEV (reference sequence). The trim removed 7 bases at V and 2 bases at J, leaving 15 bases unmatched. Findings and limits, study-wide: Repertoire samples came only from after the peak T cell response. Reports indicate that nearly half of spike-specific TCRs are directed at unmutated variant regions.

Sequencing was performed with immunoSEQ multiplex PCR; in TCRdb, only in-frame clones are kept and a portion is missing. The table lists 150,000 or so clones, around nine tenths of them singletons. Notes on this clone: Its target is not known.

V is TRBV27 and J is TRBJ2-5; 8 nucleotides match TRBD2. This clonotype was obtained from an adult in good health. The material sequenced was peripheral blood, taken on day 0 of AZD1222 vaccination. CDR3 in amino acids: CASKHTGGGHQQETQYF. CDR3 nucleotide sequence: TGTGCCAGCAAGCACACCGGCGGGGGGCATCAACAAGAGACCCAGTACTTC.